Presented here are 30 T cell receptor beta chains from one specimen sequenced in a study of T-cell memory formation after mild COVID-19 listed by TCRdb under 2021. Library preparation used 5' RACE. Sequencing relied on an Illumina NovaSeq 6000. TCRdb reanalyzed the raw reads on its own, using fastp at Q25 for trimming and MiXCR for clone calling, and kept in-frame beta chains. For every CDR3 protein sequence, its rows merge into one entry that carries the most common genes and DNA. A total of about 110,000 distinct CDR3 sequences appear in this sample, over 15% of them only once. Over 4.5% of the sample rests with the top ten. Sequences were obtained from PBMCs or a T cell subset sorted from them (not recorded which). The source of these receptors is a man aged 18 to 29 who had mild COVID-19 (a few samples of this study predate the infection). The sample titles of this study are shuffled in the database, so cell type and time point are left out; the donor was told from shared clones.

The chain carries TRBV5-1 and TRBJ2-5, with 7 bases lining up with TRBD1. The germline V gene has CDR1 SGHRS and CDR2 YFSETQ. This CDR3 is built from 14 residues. Trimming cost V 7 bases and J 4 bases; bases outside gene matches: 10. Here the CDR3 DNA reads TGCGCCAGCGGCCGGCAGGGGGTAGGAGAGACCCAGTACTTC. It is translated as CASGRQGVGETQYF.

The chain couples TRBV4-1 to TRBJ2-7; 10 nucleotides line up with TRBD2. The CDR3 is 16 residues long. From germline, CDR1 is MGHRA and CDR2 YSYEKL. The ends lost 5 bases at V and 1 base at J; junction bases unmatched: 8. In nucleotides, the CDR3 is TGCGCCAGCAGCAGGGGTAGCGGGGGGTATTCCTACGAGCAGTACTTC. Its translation is CASSRGSGGYSYEQYF.

This chain connects TRBV10-2 to TRBJ1-2; D unresolved. The CDR3 sequence is 13 residues long. The V end was cut by 8 bases, the J end by 4 bases, with 14 bases between. Germline lookup yields CDR1 WSHSY and CDR2 SAAADI. CDR3 DNA: TGCGCCAGCCTTGGACCACCAGGCTATGGCTACACCTTC. Protein sequence: CASLGPPGYGYTF.

The sample holds a few counts of this clonotype. V is TRBV5-1 and J is TRBJ2-5; D call uncertain. The V end lost 4 bases, the J end lost 2 bases, and 9 bases lay between the germline ends. Germline V gives CDR1 SGHRS, CDR2 YFSETQ. The CDR3 length is 13 residues. Here the CDR3 reads CASSLQPQETQYF. The CDR3 region has the DNA TGCGCCAGCAGCCTCCAACCGCAAGAGACCCAGTACTTC. The full variable domain, with the rest looked up from reference TRBV5-1 and TRBJ2-5, is KAGVTQTPRYLIKTRGQQVTLSCSPISGHRSVSWYQQTPGQGLQFLFEYFSETQRNKGNFPGRFSGRQFSNSRSEMNVSTLELGDSALYLCASSLQPQETQYFGPGTRLLVL.

This clonotype was seen a few times. This chain connects TRBV20-1 to TRBJ1-6, with no clear D. Germline lookup yields CDR1 DFQATT and CDR2 SNEGSKA (reference sequence). The ends were cut back, 0 bases at V and 14 bases at J, with 14 bases in the middle. The CDR3 has 13 residues. The CDR3, as DNA: TGCAGTGCTAGAGAAATCGCTGGTCTGGCCCTCCACTTT. It yields the protein CSAREIAGLALHF.

This clonotype was seen only a few times. The chain recombines TRBV10-3 with TRBJ1-2; TRBD1 matches at 7 bases. Germline trimming cut 10 bases from V and 8 bases from J; bases unmatched to any gene: 13. CDR1 ENHRY and CDR2 SYGVKD come from the germline V gene. The length of the CDR3 is 13 residues. This CDR3 is CATHRGAGSGYTF. The CDR3 nucleotides read TGTGCCACTCACAGGGGTGCAGGGTCCGGCTACACCTTC.

The rearrangement joins TRBV7-9 to TRBJ2-5; no clear D. This CDR3 is 14 amino acids long. Germline V CDR1 and CDR2: SEHNR, FQNEAQ (reference sequence). Trimming removed 5 bases from V and 5 bases from J, with 15 bases in between. CDR3 amino acids: CASSPDPRWETQYF. For the CDR3, the DNA is TGTGCCAGCAGCCCAGACCCTCGTTGGGAGACCCAGTACTTC.

V is TRBV4-2 and J is TRBJ2-2; no reliable D call. CDR1 and CDR2 (germline): LGHNA, YNFKEQ. The CDR3 totals 12 residues. V was shortened by 1 base and J by 9 bases, with 6 bases between the two germline ends. CDR3 bases: TGTGCCAGCAGCCAAGGCTCCTGGGAGCTGTTTTTT. Protein product: CASSQGSWELFF.

The rearrangement uses TRBV20-1 and TRBJ2-5; D unresolved. Germline V gene sequence: CDR1 DFQATT, CDR2 SNEGSKA (reference sequence). V was shortened by 3 bases and J by 1 base, with 12 bases between the two germline ends. The CDR3 runs 14 residues. The CDR3 here is CSASPPAFQETQYF. DNA of the CDR3: TGCAGTGCTAGTCCCCCCGCGTTCCAAGAGACCCAGTACTTC.

This clonotype was picked up a small number of times. The V and J genes are TRBV25-1 and TRBJ2-3, with a weak D call TRBD2 (5 bases). The V gene lost 3 bases and the J gene lost 4 bases, with 17 bases spanning the gap. The length of the CDR3 is 16 residues. Germline CDR1 reads MGHDK; CDR2 reads SYGVNS. The DNA for the CDR3 is TGTGCCAGCAGTGATCCCTCGGGGTACGGCCCAGATACGCAGTATTTT. Its translation is CASSDPSGYGPDTQYF.

This clonotype was counted a few times. This rearrangement joins TRBV28 to TRBJ2-2, with TRBD1 matching over 9 bases. CDR3 length equals 17 residues. Germline V gene data show CDR1 as MDHEN and CDR2 as SYDVKM. Trimming cost V 2 bases and J 0 bases; bases outside gene matches: 4. The CDR3 is CASSLTQGAANTGELFF. Here the CDR3 DNA reads TGTGCCAGCAGTTTAACACAGGGGGCCGCGAACACCGGGGAGCTGTTTTTT.

This clonotype has only one observation. The CDR3, as DNA: TGCGCCAGCAGCTTGCGTTCCCAGACAAACACTGAAGCTTTCTTT. Translating gives CASSLRSQTNTEAFF. The rearrangement joins TRBV5-1 to TRBJ1-1; D gene unclear. This CDR3 comprises 15 residues. The germline gives CDR1 SGHRS, CDR2 YFSETQ. With 1 base removed from V and 2 bases from J, the gap between germline ends came to 12 bases.

The chain has TRBV7-3 and TRBJ2-1, with 12 positions matching TRBD2. This CDR3 has 14 amino acids. CDR1 and CDR2 from the germline V gene are SGHTA and FQGTGA. V lost 5 bases and J lost 11; bases outside the gene matches: 7. The CDR3: CASSLAGGPTQQFF. For the CDR3, the DNA is TGTGCCAGCAGCCTAGCGGGGGGGCCTACCCAGCAGTTCTTC.

This clonotype was observed many times. The J gene is TRBJ2-5, the V gene TRBV7-8; D remains ambiguous. In germline, CDR1 is SGHVS, CDR2 FQNEAQ. Trimming left V 4 bases short and J 3 bases short, with 9 bases between. This CDR3 contains 13 residues. The CDR3 loop is CASSSRLKETQYF. DNA for the CDR3: TGTGCCAGCAGCTCCAGACTGAAAGAGACCCAGTACTTC.

The chain is built from TRBV20-1 and TRBJ2-1; TRBD1 aligns across 10 bases. The length of the CDR3 is 12 residues. The V gene's germline CDR1 is DFQATT and CDR2 SNEGSKA (reference sequence). CDR3 region: CSVGQGGSEQFF. The CDR3, as DNA: TGCAGCGTAGGACAGGGGGGGAGTGAGCAGTTCTTC.

This clonotype was counted a few times. The CDR3 sequence is CASSPGTGGEKLFF. The CDR3 coding sequence is TGTGCCAGCAGTCCCGGGACAGGGGGTGAAAAACTGTTTTTT. The chain is built from TRBV28 and TRBJ1-4; 11 bases are a match to TRBD1. Losses at the gene ends were 5 bases for V and 7 bases for J; bases not matched to a gene: 3. Germline CDR1 is MDHEN and CDR2 is SYDVKM. This CDR3 is built from 14 residues.

This clonotype was detected ten times or more. The chain uses TRBV7-2 and TRBJ1-6; 8 positions match TRBD1. CDR1 and CDR2 (germline): SGHTA, FQGNSA. The CDR3 spans 15 residues. J lost 10 bases, V lost 5 bases, and 10 bases had no gene match. CDR3 DNA sequence: TGTGCCAGCAGCGGGGGCGGACAGGGCAGATCACCCCTCCACTTT. As protein: CASSGGGQGRSPLHF.

This clonotype has at least ten counts. The gene calls are TRBV28 and TRBJ1-1, with D unresolved. V was cut by 1 base and J by 8 bases, with 14 bases left in between. This CDR3 spans 14 amino acids. Germline CDR1 MDHEN, CDR2 SYDVKM. This CDR3 reads CASSLYQVVGEAFF. CDR3 DNA: TGTGCCAGCAGTTTATACCAAGTTGTGGGAGAAGCTTTCTTT.

The rearrangement links TRBV5-4 to TRBJ1-1; 9 nucleotides align to TRBD1. Germline CDR1 and CDR2: SGHNT and YYREEE (reference sequence). This CDR3 comprises 15 residues. The J segment lost 5 bases and the V segment lost 3 bases, leaving 8 bases of the junction unmatched. CDR3 in amino acids: CASSSQTGGRTEAFF. In nucleotides, the CDR3 is TGTGCCAGCAGCTCCCAGACAGGGGGAAGGACTGAAGCTTTCTTT.

This clonotype was found many times. The chain is built from TRBV20-1 and TRBJ2-3; 13 bases line up with TRBD2. The CDR3 contains 19 residues. Trimming cost V 5 bases and J 8 bases; bases outside gene matches: 22. Germline CDR1 and CDR2: DFQATT and SNEGSKA (reference sequence). The CDR3 is CSAQIPRLAGGLNDGTQYF. The DNA of the CDR3 is TGCAGTGCTCAGATTCCCCGACTAGCGGGGGGCCTTAATGATGGTACGCAGTATTTT.

The chain is built from TRBV28 and TRBJ1-6, with D hard to call. The CDR3 spans 12 residues. V gave up 6 bases and J gave up 11 bases, with 11 bases separating them. Germline CDR1 and CDR2: MDHEN and SYDVKM. The CDR3 reads CASSPGRPPLHF. The CDR3 nucleotides are TGTGCCAGCAGCCCCGGCCGACCACCCCTCCACTTT.

A few counts support this clonotype. The genes are TRBV7-2 and TRBJ2-5; 7 bases are a match to TRBD1. The length of the CDR3 is 15 residues. The V and J ends lost 0 bases and 5 bases, in that order; junction bases with no gene match: 6. Germline CDR1 and CDR2: SGHTA and FQGNSA. CDR3: CASSLAGGEVETQYF. Here the CDR3 DNA reads TGTGCCAGCAGCTTAGCAGGGGGCGAAGTGGAGACCCAGTACTTC.

This clonotype occurred a few times. The gene calls are TRBV20-1 and TRBJ1-6; D is unclear. CDR1 is DFQATT and CDR2 is SNEGSKA in the germline V gene (reference sequence). Trimming removed 3 bases at V and 7 bases at J, with 13 bases between. The CDR3 has 14 residues. The CDR3 spells CSASRDAQNSPLHF. The DNA of the CDR3 is TGCAGTGCTAGCCGCGACGCACAGAATTCACCCCTCCACTTT.

The V call is TRBV19, the J call TRBJ1-6; D not certain. This CDR3 region has 18 residues. With 6 bases removed from V and 0 bases from J, the gap between germline ends came to 18 bases. The germline V gene has CDR1 LNHDA and CDR2 SQIVND (reference sequence). CDR3 in amino acids: CASRASSVRSSYNSPLHF. CDR3 nucleotides: TGTGCCAGTAGGGCCTCGAGTGTTCGGAGCTCCTATAATTCACCCCTCCACTTT.

This clonotype was detected a few times. This chain links TRBV10-3 with TRBJ1-6; TRBD1 aligns across 9 bases. Germline values: CDR1 ENHRY, CDR2 SYGVKD. Trimming at V came to 3 bases and at J to 4 bases, leaving 7 bases not matched to a gene. CDR3 length equals 17 residues. DNA of the CDR3: TGTGCCATCAGTGACGGCCTCGGGACAGGGTATAATTCACCCCTCCACTTT. This sequence encodes CAISDGLGTGYNSPLHF.

This chain connects TRBV9 to TRBJ2-5, with D possibly matching TRBD2 (5 bases). CDR3 length equals 14 residues. V gave up 0 bases and J gave up 5 bases, with 11 bases separating them. CDR1 and CDR2 (germline): SGDLS, YYNGEE. The CDR3 DNA sequence: TGTGCCAGCAGCGTAGGGGAGCGCGTGGAGACCCAGTACTTC. Protein sequence: CASSVGERVETQYF.

This clonotype appeared a few times. V and J are TRBV20-1 and TRBJ2-2; D may be TRBD2 (5 bases). The CDR3 runs 14 residues. V lost 5 bases to trimming and J lost 4 bases, with 14 bases between them. Germline V gene lookup returns CDR1 DFQATT and CDR2 SNEGSKA (reference sequence). The CDR3 DNA is TGCAGTGCTGTCCAGCCGGGGTCCACCGGGGAGCTGTTTTTT. Residues: CSAVQPGSTGELFF.

This clonotype was counted only a few times. J is TRBJ1-6 and V is TRBV7-6; tentative D call: TRBD1 (5 bases). The germline V gene encodes CDR1 SGHVS and CDR2 FNYEAQ. V shed 2 bases and J shed 10 bases, with 15 bases lying between them. This CDR3 contains 15 residues. The CDR3 coding sequence is TGTGCCAGCAGCTTATATTCGGGGGATGGGTCACCCCTCCACTTT. Translated, it gives CASSLYSGDGSPLHF.

V and J are TRBV2 and TRBJ2-5; D unresolved. The CDR3 runs 13 residues. V shed 4 bases and J shed 5 bases, with 11 bases lying between them. The V gene's germline CDR1 is SNHLY and CDR2 FYNNEI. The CDR3 loop is CASSVISQETQYF. The DNA for the CDR3 is TGTGCCAGCAGTGTCATTTCCCAGGAGACCCAGTACTTC.

This clonotype has a handful of counts. This rearrangement joins TRBV27 to TRBJ2-2, with 7 bases fitting TRBD1. Germline-derived CDR1 and CDR2 are MNHEY and SMNVEV (reference sequence). The CDR3 extends over 15 amino acids. V was pared by 6 bases and J by 1 base, with 5 bases of the junction left unmatched. The CDR3 sequence is CASRPTGMNTGELFF. The DNA for the CDR3 is TGTGCCAGCAGACCGACAGGGATGAACACCGGGGAGCTGTTTTTT.